This T cell receptor beta chain was identified during a study of T cells in localized non-small cell lung cancer. Remarks on this clone: Antigen: not known.

CDR1 is SGHTA, CDR2 FQGTGA, per germline. V lost 5 bases, J lost 3 bases, and 10 bases lay in between. This CDR3 spans 13 amino acids. TCRdb's table, derived via immunoSEQ multiplex PCR, lists solely in-frame clones and lacks some. The sample has some 140,000 clones; around 92% are singletons. Findings and limits, study-wide: The study detected a median approximately 57 of the top 100 tumor clones in adjacent lung. Elevated blood T cell density was associated with longer overall survival. It was uninvolved adjacent lung that showed the highest T cell clonality, exceeding tumor.

The chain is built from TRBV7-3 and TRBJ1-1; no clear D. This TCR came from a female donor of 60 years or more with stage I lung adenocarcinoma. The sequencing here drew on peripheral blood, taken before any cancer treatment. CDR3 sequence (DNA): TGTGCCAGCAGCATAGTAGCGGACACTGAAGCTTTCTTT. Its translation: CASSIVADTEAFF.